What follows are 14 T cell receptor beta chains derived from one specimen sequenced in a study of OX40 agonist ivuxolimab in advanced cancers. Repertoires were generated with immunoSEQ multiplex PCR, while TCRdb's copy carries only in-frame clones and drops some. Among approximately 74,000 clones listed, nearly 90% were seen once. This specimen was CD4+ or CD8+ T cells sorted from blood, taken in a trial of the OX40 agonist ivuxolimab. These receptors originate from an adult with an advanced solid tumor such as melanoma, head and neck, liver or kidney cancer.

By share, this clone counts as medium-sized. This chain connects TRBV28 to TRBJ2-2, with a possible D match to TRBD2 (5 bases). Germline values: CDR1 MDHEN, CDR2 SYDVKM. This CDR3 is 13 amino acids long. The V end was cut by 6 bases, the J end by 1 base, with 6 bases between. The CDR3 DNA is TGTGCCAGCAGCCGGGGGAACACCGGGGAGCTGTTTTTT. This sequence encodes CASSRGNTGELFF.

V and J are TRBV28 and TRBJ2-5; 9 positions agree with TRBD2. The V segment lost 2 bases and the J segment 5 bases; nucleotides outside the gene matches: 3. Germline lookup yields CDR1 MDHEN and CDR2 SYDVKM. This CDR3 region has 14 residues. The CDR3 DNA sequence: TGTGCCAGCAGTTTACTAGCGGGATTTGAGACCCAGTACTTC. Translating gives CASSLLAGFETQYF.

This clone was detected only once. The chain uses TRBV15 and TRBJ1-1; D unresolved. V lost 0 bases and J lost 1, with 9 bases in between. Germline V gene sequence: CDR1 LNHNV, CDR2 YYDKDF (reference sequence). The CDR3 consists of 15 residues. The CDR3 reads CATSRDRQTNTEAFF. CDR3 sequence (DNA): TGTGCCACCAGCAGAGATAGGCAAACGAACACTGAAGCTTTCTTT.

This clone was counted once. The chain recombines TRBV27 with TRBJ1-2; TRBD1 matches 8 bases. V was clipped by 6 bases and J by 5 bases; unmatched bases: 8. The CDR3 has 14 amino acids. Per the germline V gene, CDR1 is MNHEY and CDR2 is SMNVEV (reference sequence). The CDR3 here is CASSSTGGGYGYTF. In DNA form, the CDR3 reads TGTGCCAGCAGCTCAACAGGGGGGGGATATGGCTACACCTTC.

V is TRBV2 and J is TRBJ2-5; D is unresolved. This CDR3 spans 14 amino acids. V lost 2 bases to trimming and J lost 9 bases, with 16 bases between them. Germline V CDR1 and CDR2: SNHLY, FYNNEI. The CDR3 nucleotides read TGTGCCAGCAGTGAAATTAGGCCAGCCACGGCCCAGTACTTC. It is translated as CASSEIRPATAQYF. Supplemented by reference TRBV2 and TRBJ2-5, the full variable domain reads EPEVTQTPSHQVTQMGQEVILRCVPISNHLYFYWYRQILGQKVEFLVSFYNNEISEKSEIFDDQFSVERPDGSNFTLKIRSTKLEDSAMYFCASSEIRPATAQYFGPGTRLLVL.

This clone came up once. V usage is TRBV7-3 and J usage is TRBJ2-2; the match to TRBD2 covers 7 bases. Germline loops: CDR1 SGHTA, CDR2 FQGTGA. The CDR3 has 13 amino acids. V dropped 4 bases and J dropped 7; count of bases not matched to a gene: 3. CDR3 protein: CASSSPGGGELFF. Here the CDR3 DNA reads TGTGCCAGCAGCTCCCCGGGGGGCGGGGAGCTGTTTTTT.

V usage is TRBV14 and J usage is TRBJ1-4; D remains unclear. Germline-derived CDR1 and CDR2 are SGHDN and FVKESK. CDR3 length: 14 residues. Trimming removed 4 bases at V and 11 bases at J, with 17 bases between. The CDR3 nucleotides are TGTGCCAGCAGCCCCCCTGGACGGGTCAGGAAACTGTTTTTT. Its translation is CASSPPGRVRKLFF.

The chain links TRBV28 to TRBJ1-2; 8 positions agree with TRBD1. The CDR3 runs to 15 residues. Trimming removed 8 bases from V and 0 bases from J; junction bases left unmatched: 8. CDR1 is MDHEN and CDR2 is SYDVKM in the germline V gene. CDR3 in amino acids: CASAPPGQANYGYTF. The CDR3 DNA follows: TGTGCCAGCGCCCCTCCGGGACAGGCTAACTATGGCTACACCTTC.

This chain uses TRBV19 with TRBJ2-1; D is perhaps TRBD2 (5 bases). Germline-derived CDR1 and CDR2 are LNHDA and SQIVND (reference sequence). Trimming removed 5 bases at V and 6 bases at J, with 14 bases between. This CDR3 region has 14 residues. CDR3 in DNA: TGTGCCAGTAGTTACTCCTTAAGCGGCAATGAGCAGTTCTTC. Translated: CASSYSLSGNEQFF.

The genes are TRBV5-6 and TRBJ1-3; D gene unclear. Deletions cut 4 bases from V and 2 bases from J, with 7 bases between. The CDR3 length is 13 residues. Germline lookup yields CDR1 SGHDT and CDR2 YYEEEE. The CDR3 region is CASSPGAGNTIYF. The CDR3 nucleotides are TGTGCCAGCAGCCCCGGGGCTGGAAACACCATATATTTT. The variable domain in full, with the rest retrieved from reference TRBV5-6 and TRBJ1-3, is DAGVTQSPTHLIKTRGQQVTLRCSPKSGHDTVSWYQQALGQGPQFIFQYYEEEERQRGNFPDRFSGHQFPNYSSELNVNALLLGDSALYLCASSPGAGNTIYFGEGSWLTVV.

The V and J genes are TRBV27 and TRBJ2-1; no definite D call. Germline V gene sequence: CDR1 MNHEY, CDR2 SMNVEV (reference sequence). Between the trimmed V and J ends, which lost 6 bases and 3 bases, there was a span of 15 bases. There are 15 residues in the CDR3. CDR3 coding DNA: TGTGCCAGCAGCCATCGCCAGCGTGACTACAATGAGCAGTTCTTC. This codes for CASSHRQRDYNEQFF.

The J gene is TRBJ1-5, the V gene TRBV5-6, with a tentative D call TRBD1 (6 bases). The CDR3 extends over 15 amino acids. The germline gives CDR1 SGHDT, CDR2 YYEEEE. The V gene lost 3 bases and the J gene lost 3 bases, with 13 bases spanning the gap. CDR3 bases: TGTGCCAGCAGCTGGGGTAGGGGGGTCAATCAGCCCCAGCATTTT. Translation gives CASSWGRGVNQPQHF.

The chain is built from TRBV7-9 and TRBJ2-1, with 14 bases matching TRBD2. This CDR3 is built from 16 residues. V lost 1 base and J lost 6; bases outside the gene matches: 2. The V gene's germline CDR1 is SEHNR and CDR2 FQNEAQ (reference sequence). CDR3 protein: CASSLGGLAGVNEQFF. The CDR3 bases are TGTGCCAGCAGCTTAGGGGGACTAGCGGGGGTCAATGAGCAGTTCTTC.

The chain has TRBV7-8 and TRBJ2-4; no clear D. The germline V gene encodes CDR1 SGHVS and CDR2 FQNEAQ. The CDR3 has 17 residues. The ends were cut back, 0 bases at V and 3 bases at J, with 15 bases in the middle. This chain's CDR3 is CASSLAARALDKNIQYF. The CDR3 bases are TGTGCCAGCAGCTTAGCGGCCCGCGCATTAGACAAAAACATTCAGTACTTC.